Below are 2 T cell receptor beta chains sequenced from a single sample in a study of T-cell memory formation after mild COVID-19. MiXCR was run by TCRdb on the 5' RACE reads, yielding one entry per CDR3 protein. There are more than 350,000 distinct CDR3 sequences in the sample; 16% occur only once, and about a fifth lies in the top ten. Sample: PBMCs or a T cell subset sorted from them (not recorded which). The receptors were gathered from a man aged 18 to 35 who had mild COVID-19 (a few samples of this study predate the infection). Cell type and time point are not known.

This clonotype was seen a few times. The chain couples TRBV9 to TRBJ2-3; 7 nucleotides agree with TRBD1. Germline trimming cut 0 bases from V and 6 bases from J; bases unmatched to any gene: 1. Germline V CDR1 and CDR2: SGDLS, YYNGEE. The CDR3 sequence is 13 residues long. CDR3: CASSVGGGDTQYF. The CDR3, as DNA: TGTGCCAGCAGCGTAGGAGGGGGCGATACGCAGTATTTT.

This clonotype was observed at least ten times. The chain joins TRBV7-2 to TRBJ2-5; 10 bases are a match to TRBD1. Germline CDR1 SGHTA, CDR2 FQGNSA. J gave up 5 bases and V 4 bases, and 7 bases lay outside the gene matches. CDR3 length: 15 residues. The CDR3 DNA sequence: TGTGCCAGCAGCTCGAATGGGGGACAGGGGGAGACCCAGTACTTC. It encodes CASSSNGGQGETQYF.